This passage covers 14 T cell receptor beta chains from one sample sequenced in a study of response to subunit inactivated influenza vaccine. One entry per CDR3 protein, called by TCRdb with MiXCR from the RT-PCR reads. The sample holds approximately 680,000 distinct CDR3 sequences; less than 20% are singletons and the top ten take around 10%. Sequenced here: PBMCs from blood, sampled less than 13 days after vaccination. The receptors shown here come from a man aged 50 or older who received an inactivated influenza vaccine.

This clonotype has ten or more counts. The chain recombines TRBV6-1 with TRBJ2-1; 12 bases are a match to TRBD2. V gave up 7 bases and J gave up 3 bases; unmatched junction bases: 1. In germline, CDR1 is MNHNS, CDR2 SASEGT. This CDR3 has 14 residues. The DNA of the CDR3 is TGTGCCAGCAAGACTAGCGGGAGCTACAATGAGCAGTTCTTC. Its protein is CASKTSGSYNEQFF.

This clonotype was detected only a few times. The rearrangement uses TRBV6-5 and TRBJ2-2; 7 bases line up with TRBD1. The CDR3 consists of 12 residues. With V trimmed by 9 bases and J by 6 bases, 4 bases remained unmatched. The germline V gene has CDR1 MNHEY and CDR2 SVGAGI. The CDR3 DNA reads TGTGCCAGTCGAAGGGGGCCCGGGGAGCTGTTTTTT. It specifies CASRRGPGELFF.

This chain connects TRBV28 to TRBJ2-7, with 7 bases fitting TRBD1. The CDR3 sequence is 15 residues long. CDR1 MDHEN and CDR2 SYDVKM come from the germline V gene. The V segment lost 4 bases and the J segment 4 bases; nucleotides outside the gene matches: 10. The CDR3 sequence: CASSSTRGGIYEQYF. The CDR3, as DNA: TGTGCCAGCAGTTCCACGAGAGGGGGCATATACGAGCAGTACTTC.

The CDR3 region is CASSKAGLTGELFF. In nucleotides, the CDR3 is TGTGCCAGCAGTAAGGCAGGCCTCACCGGGGAGCTGTTTTTT. The genes are TRBV6-4 and TRBJ2-2; D remains unclear. V was shortened by 5 bases and J by 4 bases, with 11 bases between the two germline ends. The CDR3 length is 14 residues. CDR1 and CDR2 (germline): MRHNA, SNTAGT.

This clonotype was detected a few times. The chain joins TRBV18 to TRBJ2-7, with D unclear. The germline gives CDR1 KGHSH, CDR2 LQKENI. V was shortened by 1 base and J by 0 bases, with 22 bases between the two germline ends. This CDR3 has 19 residues. The CDR3 sequence is CASSPLSPAWPRSSYEQYF. In nucleotides, the CDR3 is TGTGCCAGCTCACCACTGTCCCCGGCCTGGCCCAGGAGCTCCTACGAGCAGTACTTC.

This clonotype appeared a few times. This CDR3 is CASSLALDGLSGYTF. CDR3 in DNA: TGTGCCAGCAGCTTAGCTCTGGACGGACTAAGCGGCTACACCTTC. The chain couples TRBV7-2 to TRBJ1-2; D not resolved. The CDR3 runs to 15 residues. Trimming took 0 bases from V and 8 from J, leaving 16 bases between them. Germline-derived CDR1 and CDR2 are SGHTA and FQGNSA.

At least ten counts were recorded for this clonotype. The rearrangement uses TRBV6-1 and TRBJ2-7; TRBD2 matches 13 bases. The CDR3 length is 16 residues. CDR1 is MNHNS, CDR2 SASEGT, per germline. Germline trimming cut 8 bases from V and 2 bases from J; bases unmatched to any gene: 9. Here the CDR3 DNA reads TGTGCCAGCCGACAGGGGACTAGCGGGACCGCCTACGAGCAGTACTTC. It specifies CASRQGTSGTAYEQYF.

This clonotype turned up a few times. The chain employs TRBV4-2 and TRBJ2-1, with 9 nucleotides matching TRBD1. The germline V gene encodes CDR1 LGHNA and CDR2 YNFKEQ. The CDR3 has 14 amino acids. V lost 4 bases and J lost 6; bases outside the gene matches: 4. The CDR3 DNA reads TGTGCCAGCAGCCGGGACAGGGTAGGCAATGAGCAGTTCTTC. Amino acids: CASSRDRVGNEQFF.

The J gene is TRBJ2-4, the V gene TRBV6-1; D not resolved. This CDR3 comprises 13 residues. V was clipped by 10 bases and J by 6 bases, with 16 bases between them. Germline lookup yields CDR1 MNHNS and CDR2 SASEGT. In nucleotides, the CDR3 is TGTGCCACCTCCCAAGGCAGGACAAACATTCAGTACTTC. This sequence encodes CATSQGRTNIQYF.

V gene TRBV5-1 combines with J gene TRBJ2-3, with 10 bases matching TRBD2. CDR3 length: 15 residues. Germline V gene sequence: CDR1 SGHRS, CDR2 YFSETQ. Unmatched junction bases numbered 8, after V lost 4 bases and J lost 6 bases. The CDR3 coding sequence is TGCGCCAGCAGCCCCAGCGGGGGGGCAGGGGATACGCAGTATTTT. Amino acids: CASSPSGGAGDTQYF.

The gene calls are TRBV11-2 and TRBJ2-3; D is ambiguous. V was clipped by 6 bases and J by 2 bases, with 12 bases between them. Germline assignment: CDR1 SGHAT and CDR2 FQNNGV. The CDR3 spans 14 residues. CDR3 nucleotides: TGTGCCAGCAGTCAGGCGGCCAACACAGATACGCAGTATTTT. Amino acids: CASSQAANTDTQYF.

This clonotype was seen a single time. V usage is TRBV10-2 and J usage is TRBJ2-6; either TRBD1 or TRBD2 may fit D (5 bases each). CDR1 and CDR2 (germline): WSHSY, SAAADI. Trimming removed 7 bases from V and 9 bases from J, with 13 bases in between. The CDR3 is made up of 13 amino acids. Here the CDR3 DNA reads TGCGCCAGCATCTCACGGGGCGGCAACGTCCTGACTTTC. Residues: CASISRGGNVLTF.

The chain carries TRBV7-9 and TRBJ1-6; D gene uncertain. This CDR3 is 12 amino acids long. Germline values: CDR1 SEHNR, CDR2 FQNEAQ (reference sequence). Between the trimmed V and J ends, which lost 5 bases and 14 bases, there was a span of 13 bases. The CDR3 DNA reads as TGTGCCAGCAGCCTAGATACAAGGGCCCTCCACTTT. Translating gives CASSLDTRALHF.

This clonotype was counted between two and nine times. The chain uses TRBV5-1 and TRBJ2-1; the match to TRBD1 covers 7 bases. The CDR3 has 16 amino acids. The junction had 9 bases not matched to a gene; V was cut back by 1 base and J by 5 bases. From germline, CDR1 is SGHRS and CDR2 YFSETQ. The CDR3 loop reads CASSLLRDSDDNEQFF. CDR3 nucleotide sequence: TGCGCCAGCAGCTTGTTACGGGACAGTGACGACAATGAGCAGTTCTTC.